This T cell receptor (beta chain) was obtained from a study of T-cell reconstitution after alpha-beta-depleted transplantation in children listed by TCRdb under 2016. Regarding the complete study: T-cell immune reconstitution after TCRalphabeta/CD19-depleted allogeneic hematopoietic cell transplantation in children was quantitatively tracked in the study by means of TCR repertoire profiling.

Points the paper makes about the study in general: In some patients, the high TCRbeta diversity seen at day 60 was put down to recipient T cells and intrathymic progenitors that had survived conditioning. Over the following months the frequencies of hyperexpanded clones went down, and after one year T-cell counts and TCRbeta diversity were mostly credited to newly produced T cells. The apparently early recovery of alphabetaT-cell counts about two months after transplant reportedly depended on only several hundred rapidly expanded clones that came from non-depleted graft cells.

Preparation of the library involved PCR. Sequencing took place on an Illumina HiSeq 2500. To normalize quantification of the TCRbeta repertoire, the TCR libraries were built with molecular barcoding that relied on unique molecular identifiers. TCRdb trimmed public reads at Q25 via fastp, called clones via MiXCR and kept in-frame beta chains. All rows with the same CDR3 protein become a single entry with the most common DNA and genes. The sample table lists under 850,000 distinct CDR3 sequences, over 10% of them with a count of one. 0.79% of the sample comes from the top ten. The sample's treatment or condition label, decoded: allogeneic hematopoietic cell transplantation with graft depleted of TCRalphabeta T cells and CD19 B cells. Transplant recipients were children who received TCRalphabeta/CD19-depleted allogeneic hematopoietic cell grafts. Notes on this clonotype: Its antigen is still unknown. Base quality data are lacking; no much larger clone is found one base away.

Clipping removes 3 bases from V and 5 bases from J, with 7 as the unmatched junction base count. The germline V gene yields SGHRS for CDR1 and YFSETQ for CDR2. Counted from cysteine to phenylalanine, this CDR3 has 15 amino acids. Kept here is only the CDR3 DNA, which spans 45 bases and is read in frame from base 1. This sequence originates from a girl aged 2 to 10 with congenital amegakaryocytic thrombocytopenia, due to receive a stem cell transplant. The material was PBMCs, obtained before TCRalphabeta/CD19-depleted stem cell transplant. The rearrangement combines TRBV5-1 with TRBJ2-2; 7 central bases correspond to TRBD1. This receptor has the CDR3 CASSYDRVGTGELFF. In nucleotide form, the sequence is TGCGCCAGCAGCTACGACAGGGTTGGGACCGGGGAGCTGTTTTTT.